A single sample is the source of the 24 T cell receptor beta chains below, sequenced in a study of blood T cell repertoires in COVID-19. Assay used: immunoSEQ multiplex PCR; TCRdb lists only in-frame clones, some missing. The table lists about 150,000 clones, about 87% of them singletons, with 44% in the top ten. The source material was peripheral blood. These TCRs come from a human donor in a cohort sampled during active COVID-19.

The chain links TRBV11-2 to TRBJ2-3, with D hard to call. Germline loops: CDR1 SGHAT, CDR2 FQNNGV. The CDR3 spans 11 residues. V lost 1 base to trimming and J lost 8 bases, with 4 bases between them. This CDR3 is CASSLVGTQYF. The DNA of the CDR3 is TGTGCCAGCAGCTTAGTCGGTACGCAGTATTTT.

This clone has just one count. V usage is TRBV6-1 and J usage is TRBJ2-7; 9 bases match TRBD1. This CDR3 has 15 amino acids. Trimming cost V 1 base and J 5 bases; bases outside gene matches: 6. CDR1 MNHNS and CDR2 SASEGT come from the germline V gene. The CDR3 DNA reads as TGTGCCAGCAGTGAAGAACCGGACAGGGGCCACGAGCAGTACTTC. Amino acid sequence: CASSEEPDRGHEQYF.

This clone was seen once. The rearrangement joins TRBV6-2 or TRBV6-3 to TRBJ2-3; 10 bases are shared with TRBD2. Looked up from germline, CDR1 is MNHEY and CDR2 is SVGEGT. The CDR3 has 17 residues. Trimming took 2 bases from V and 3 from J; bases not matched to a gene: 8. Here the CDR3 DNA reads TGTGCCAGCAGTTACCCCTCTAGCGGGGGAGGGACAGATACGCAGTATTTT. Translating gives CASSYPSSGGGTDTQYF.

The rearrangement links TRBV3-1 (or the pseudogene TRBV3-2) to TRBJ2-2; maybe TRBD2 (6 bases). In germline, CDR1 is LGHDT, CDR2 YNNKEL (reference sequence). The CDR3 covers 13 residues. The V end was cut by 1 base, the J end by 8 bases, with 8 bases between. The CDR3 region has the DNA TGTGCCAGCAGCCAAGGGAGGGGAGGGGAGCTGTTTTTT. It is translated as CASSQGRGGELFF.

The chain joins TRBV27 to TRBJ2-5, with 8 positions matching TRBD1. The CDR3 extends over 13 amino acids. Germline CDR1 reads MNHEY; CDR2 reads SMNVEV (reference sequence). Trimming removed 6 bases from V and 1 base from J; junction bases left unmatched: 1. The CDR3 DNA is TGTGCCAGCAGGACAGGGGCCCAAGAGACCCAGTACTTC. It yields the protein CASRTGAQETQYF.

CDR3 loop: CASSEALESWNQPQHF. The CDR3 coding sequence is TGTGCCAGCAGTGAAGCGCTCGAGAGTTGGAATCAGCCCCAGCATTTT. This chain links TRBV6-1 with TRBJ1-5, with D uncertain. The germline CDR1 and CDR2 sequences are MNHNS and SASEGT. The V end was cut by 0 bases, the J end by 4 bases, with 13 bases between. The CDR3 loop spans 16 amino acids.

This rearrangement joins TRBV6-1 to TRBJ1-2; possibly TRBD1 for D (5 bases). CDR1 and CDR2 (germline): MNHNS, SASEGT. V lost 3 bases and J 8 bases, leaving 16 bases between the germline ends. This CDR3 contains 14 residues. This CDR3 reads CASSDRGTPGGYTF. CDR3 sequence (DNA): TGTGCCAGCAGTGACCGCGGGACCCCCGGCGGCTACACCTTC.

This chain links TRBV6-5 with TRBJ2-2, with 9 bases matching TRBD2. In germline, CDR1 is MNHEY, CDR2 SVGAGI. The CDR3 has 15 residues. The V and J ends lost 7 bases and 7 bases, in that order; junction bases with no gene match: 10. The CDR3 loop reads CASTTGLARGGELFF. The CDR3 nucleotides are TGTGCCAGCACCACGGGACTAGCCCGGGGCGGGGAGCTGTTTTTT.

The chain recombines TRBV18 with TRBJ1-1, with D possibly being TRBD1 (5 bases). The CDR3 covers 13 residues. V lost 6 bases, J lost 8 bases, and 16 bases lay in between. Per germline, CDR1 KGHSH and CDR2 LQKENI. Here the CDR3 DNA reads TGTGCCAGCTCCCTCAAAGGAGGGGACGAAGCTTTCTTT. It translates to CASSLKGGDEAFF.

The chain couples TRBV7-2 to TRBJ2-7, with D possibly matching TRBD1 (6 bases). The V end was cut by 1 base, the J end by 2 bases, with 15 bases between. Germline V gives CDR1 SGHTA, CDR2 FQGNSA. The CDR3 has 16 amino acids. In DNA form, the CDR3 reads TGTGCCAGCAGCTTAGTCGGCAGGGGTAGCCCCTACGAGCAGTACTTC. Amino acids: CASSLVGRGSPYEQYF.

The V and J genes are TRBV6-2 or TRBV6-3 and TRBJ2-5; D may be TRBD2 (6 bases). The CDR3 is 13 residues long. Trimming removed 5 bases from V and 5 bases from J, with 12 bases in between. Germline CDR1 is MNHEY and CDR2 is SVGEGT. The DNA for the CDR3 is TGTGCCAGCAGTAAGGCAGGAGGGGAGACCCAGTACTTC. It codes for CASSKAGGETQYF.

The V gene is TRBV6-4, the J gene TRBJ2-7; 9 bases agree with TRBD2. V lost 7 bases and J lost 4; bases outside the gene matches: 17. This CDR3 contains 17 residues. Germline CDR1 reads MRHNA; CDR2 reads SNTAGT. Here the CDR3 reads CASTLRGASGAVYEQYV. DNA of the CDR3: TGTGCCAGCACCCTAAGGGGGGCTAGCGGGGCCGTTTACGAGCAGTACGTC.

As DNA, the CDR3 is TGTGCCAGCAGCTTAGGTGCGGGGGACACTGGCTACACCTTC. It codes for CASSLGAGDTGYTF. The chain carries TRBV7-9 and TRBJ1-2; a weak D match, TRBD1 (6 bases). This CDR3 region has 14 residues. V was clipped by 1 base and J by 7 bases, with 13 bases between them. Germline assignment: CDR1 SEHNR and CDR2 FQNEAQ (reference sequence).

This clone was picked up a small number of times. The chain links TRBV19 to TRBJ2-2; D unclear. Trimming took off 3 bases at V and 0 bases at J, with 5 bases between the two ends. This CDR3 spans 14 amino acids. Germline lookup yields CDR1 LNHDA and CDR2 SQIVND (reference sequence). The CDR3 loop is CASSISTNTGELFF. The CDR3, as DNA: TGTGCCAGTAGTATTTCTACGAACACCGGGGAGCTGTTTTTT. The full variable domain, completed using reference TRBV19 and TRBJ2-2, is DGGITQSPKYLFRKEGQNVTLSCEQNLNHDAMYWYRQDPGQGLRLIYYSQIVNDFQKGDIAEGYSVSREKKESFPLTVTSAQKNPTAFYLCASSISTNTGELFFGEGSRLTVL.

V usage is TRBV11-3 and J usage is TRBJ2-1; 7 nucleotides line up with TRBD2. This CDR3 is built from 17 residues. The germline V gene encodes CDR1 SGHNT and CDR2 YENEEA. After removal of 2 bases from V and 0 bases from J, the junction contained 7 bases not matched to a gene. The CDR3, as DNA: TGTGCCAGCAGCTTAAGGAGCGGGGCGAGCTCCTACAATGAGCAGTTCTTC. This codes for CASSLRSGASSYNEQFF.

The chain recombines TRBV7-3 with TRBJ2-1; TRBD2 matches 7 bases. V shed 6 bases and J 5 bases; nucleotides not matched to a gene: 13. Looked up from germline, CDR1 is SGHTA and CDR2 is FQGTGA. The CDR3 sequence is 16 residues long. This chain's CDR3 is CASSPAGLLNNNEQFF. CDR3 nucleotides: TGTGCCAGCAGTCCCGCGGGACTACTAAATAACAATGAGCAGTTCTTC.

This chain links TRBV18 with TRBJ1-1, with 9 bases matching TRBD1. Per germline, CDR1 KGHSH and CDR2 LQKENI. J was trimmed by 3 bases and V by 5 bases; bases with no gene match: 4. CDR3 length equals 14 residues. CDR3 sequence reads: CASSIDRGDTEAFF. In DNA form, the CDR3 reads TGTGCCAGCTCAATAGACAGGGGGGACACTGAAGCTTTCTTT.

The J gene is TRBJ2-6, the V gene TRBV19, with D perhaps TRBD1 (5 bases). This CDR3 is built from 16 residues. Trimming shortened V by 7 bases and J by 0 bases, and 13 bases separated the two germline ends. Looked up from germline, CDR1 is LNHDA and CDR2 is SQIVND (reference sequence). DNA for the CDR3: TGTGCCAGTACCCAGGGTTGGGCCTCTGGGGCCAACGTCCTGACTTTC. The encoded protein is CASTQGWASGANVLTF.

The V call is TRBV5-1, the J call TRBJ2-5; 14 bases agree with TRBD2. The CDR3 loop spans 16 amino acids. Losses at the gene ends were 4 bases for V and 3 bases for J; bases not matched to a gene: 5. CDR1 is SGHRS, CDR2 YFSETQ, per germline. DNA for the CDR3: TGCGCCAGCAGCAAAGGGACTAGCGGGGGTGAAGAGACCCAGTACTTC. This gives the protein CASSKGTSGGEETQYF.

With respect to this clone: This CDR3 is also generated by other DNA sequences in the sample. The chain uses TRBV11-3 and TRBJ1-5; 7 positions match TRBD1. CDR3 length: 13 residues. CDR1 is SGHNT and CDR2 is YENEEA in the germline V gene. The V gene end was trimmed by 5 bases and the J gene end by 4 bases; junction bases not matched to a gene: 2. CDR3 loop: CASSPDRNQPQHF. In DNA, the CDR3 is TGTGCCAGCAGCCCGGACAGGAATCAGCCCCAGCATTTT.

This chain connects TRBV7-6 to TRBJ1-2; D is undetermined. The CDR3 spans 12 residues. Trimming removed 5 bases from V and 6 bases from J, with 10 bases in between. Germline V gene lookup returns CDR1 SGHVS and CDR2 FNYEAQ. The CDR3, as DNA: TGTGCCAGCAGCGCCCGGGGTGATGGCTACACCTTC. This codes for CASSARGDGYTF.

The rearrangement uses TRBV5-1 and TRBJ2-3; D is possibly TRBD2 (5 bases). In germline, CDR1 is SGHRS, CDR2 YFSETQ. Trimming removed 2 bases from V and 4 bases from J, with 11 bases in between. The CDR3 has 14 residues. CDR3 sequence (DNA): TGCGCCAGCAGCTTAACTAGTGGAGCAGATACGCAGTATTTT. It yields the protein CASSLTSGADTQYF.

There are a few counts of this clone. The CDR3 nucleotides are TGTGCCAGCAGCTTAGATAAAAGCGGCTACACCTTC. This sequence encodes CASSLDKSGYTF. The chain joins TRBV7-2 to TRBJ1-2, with D uncertain. The CDR3 spans 12 residues. Germline V gives CDR1 SGHTA, CDR2 FQGNSA. V lost 1 base, J lost 8 bases, and 8 bases lay in between.

V gene TRBV19 combines with J gene TRBJ1-5; D possibly corresponds to TRBD1 (5 bases). The CDR3 totals 13 residues. V lost 5 bases and J lost 8, with 13 bases in between. The germline gives CDR1 LNHDA, CDR2 SQIVND (reference sequence). DNA for the CDR3: TGTGCCAGTAGTTTCGGGGGGGAAGAGCCCCAGCATTTT. Protein product: CASSFGGEEPQHF.